This T cell receptor beta chain was recovered during a study of blood T cell repertoires in COVID-19 (dated by TCRdb to about 2020). Looking at the study overall: The collaborator samples originated in the United States, Italy and Spain and spanned the acute and convalescent phases of COVID-19. The prospective study material was composed of cDNA or gDNA derived from T cells, B-cell-depleted T cells, or PBMCs. The dataset comprised deeply sampled blood TCRbeta repertoires from subjects exposed to, actively infected with, or recovered from COVID-19. The repertoires were released in a freely available public database meant as a resource for research on the immune response to SARS-CoV-2. Samples were obtained from the ongoing ImmuneRACE study (first 160 participants) and from 1,000 to 1,500 subjects provided by 6 global collaborators. Sample metadata almost always included a de-identified subject ID, COVID-19 status, age in years and sex. Where HLA class I and class II types were available, the types were taken from metadata supplied by the sample provider, not from assay-based typing. What the study reported, not specific to this receptor: How much clinical and demographic metadata was included differed by source and by participant, and the metadata was provided uncurated.

The CDR3 holds 13 amino acids from the cysteine to the phenylalanine. Only the CDR3 region is kept as DNA, spanning 39 bases read in frame from base 1. The germline V gene provides CDR1 SQVTM and CDR2 ANQGSEA. Clipping removes 7 bases from V and 5 bases from J, with 4 as the unmatched junction base count. The immunoSEQ Assay, a bias-controlled multiplex PCR, was used to amplify TCRbeta CDR3 regions from genomic DNA. The authors processed their data as follows. Within the assay, amplification of reference gene primers was used to estimate how many nucleated cells each sample contained. To quantify the absolute abundance of each unique TCRbeta CDR3 rearrangement, sequence reads were collapsed and filtered. For each sample, productive Simpson clonality was calculated as the square root of Simpson's diversity index over productive rearrangements. TCRdb mirrors the immuneACCESS table, restricted to in-frame sequences. Some clones are absent from its copies; in checked studies, under half trace to an unresolved V gene, and the reason for the others is unknown. V and J calls and clone size follow that table, whereas D and trimming were derived from the DNA. Recorded for this sample are around 100,000 clones; around nine tenths of them occurred a single time. The top ten hold about 5.5% of the sample.

Collaborating institutions collected whole blood in K2EDTA tubes following their own protocols. For TCRbeta analysis, collaborators shipped samples in one of three forms: frozen whole blood, isolated PBMCs, or DNA extracted from either of those sample types. A note on this clone: The clone's antigen remains unknown. The sample holds no much larger clone one base away, and base qualities are not on file.

Sequencing used peripheral blood. The V and J segments used are TRBV29-1 and TRBJ2-1, and 11 bases in between align with TRBD2. The clonotype comes from a man aged 50 or older with acute or convalescent COVID-19. The DNA is as follows: TGCAGCGGAGGGGGACTAGCGGACAATGAGCAGTTCTTC. Translated, it reads CSGGGLADNEQFF.